These 25 T cell receptor beta chains came from one sample sequenced in a study of blood T cells in healthy people across ages. Sample-barcoded 5' priming and a J-beta primer mix drove a second PCR of 7 to 11 cycles. TCRdb called the 5' RACE reads again in MiXCR, with one record for every CDR3 protein. The sample has 1 million or so distinct CDR3 sequences; 40% to 50% are singletons. Sequences were obtained from blood. These receptors were collected from a woman aged 55-75 years in good health.

Worth noting for this clonotype: Just one base apart from a much larger clone, this may be a read error. The chain combines TRBV29-1 with TRBJ2-5, with TRBD1 identical over 11 bases. CDR1 is SQVTM, CDR2 ANQGSEA, per germline. This CDR3 has 13 amino acids. The V segment lost 5 bases and the J segment 11 bases; nucleotides outside the gene matches: 10. The CDR3 DNA is TGCAGCGTTCGTCCCGGGACAGGGGGTGAGCAGTACTTC. As protein: CSVRPGTGGEQYF. The full variable domain, with the rest looked up from reference TRBV29-1 and TRBJ2-5, is SAVISQKPSRDICQRGTSLTIQCQVDSQVTMMFWYRQQPGQSLTLIATANQGSEATYESGFVIDKFPISRPNLTFSTLTVSNMSPEDSSIYLCSVRPGTGGEQYFGPGTRLLVL.

The chain employs TRBV20-1 and TRBJ1-4, with 7 bases that match TRBD1. J gave up 5 bases and V 5 bases, and 11 bases lay outside the gene matches. CDR3 length: 15 amino acids. Germline lookup yields CDR1 DFQATT and CDR2 SNEGSKA (reference sequence). The CDR3 DNA follows: TGCAGTGCTGAAATACCGGGACAGCTCAATGAAAAACTGTTTTTT. Residues: CSAEIPGQLNEKLFF.

Only a few counts were recorded for this clonotype. The CDR3 spells CASISNSVANVLTF. The CDR3, as DNA: TGTGCCAGTATCTCAAACAGCGTGGCCAACGTCCTGACTTTC. The chain recombines TRBV2 with TRBJ2-6; D uncertain. The V gene's germline CDR1 is SNHLY and CDR2 FYNNEI. This CDR3 is built from 14 residues. Trimming removed 9 bases at V and 6 bases at J, with 15 bases between.

This clonotype was found a few times. This chain uses TRBV5-6 with TRBJ2-5; D may be TRBD2 (5 bases). This CDR3 comprises 16 residues. From germline, CDR1 is SGHDT and CDR2 YYEEEE. V lost 5 bases, J lost 7 bases, and 24 bases lay in between. CDR3 in DNA: TGTGCCAGCAGACCACTCGCCGGACCCCTACGGGGGACCCAGTACTTC. Translation: CASRPLAGPLRGTQYF.

This clonotype has a handful of counts. CDR3 in DNA: TGTGCCAGCAGCTCGGGTAGAACAGAGTCTAACTATGGCTACACCTTC. Protein product: CASSSGRTESNYGYTF. This rearrangement joins TRBV5-4 to TRBJ1-2; D remains ambiguous. The CDR3 sequence is 16 residues long. Per germline, CDR1 SGHNT and CDR2 YYREEE (reference sequence). V shed 3 bases and J shed 0 bases, with 15 bases lying between them.

The chain has TRBV9 and TRBJ2-5; D ambiguous. V lost 7 bases, J lost 5 bases, and 15 bases lay in between. Germline CDR1 SGDLS, CDR2 YYNGEE. The CDR3 has 13 amino acids. CDR3 sequence (DNA): TGTGCCAGCGGGCCCCCCCATTTGGAGACCCAGTACTTC. Its protein product is CASGPPHLETQYF.

A few counts support this clonotype. The junction departs from germline at one end; a sequencing error may be responsible. In DNA form, the CDR3 reads TGCGCCAGCTGCTTGACTAGCGTGGAGACCCAGTACTTC. Its protein is CASCLTSVETQYF. The chain joins TRBV5-1 to TRBJ2-5; 8 nucleotides align to TRBD2. Germline assignment: CDR1 SGHRS and CDR2 YFSETQ. The CDR3 covers 13 residues.

This chain uses TRBV6-5 with TRBJ2-1, with 12 bases aligning to TRBD2. J was trimmed by 9 bases and V by 2 bases; bases with no gene match: 5. CDR3 length: 15 residues. The germline V gene has CDR1 MNHEY and CDR2 SVGAGI. The CDR3 nucleotides read TGTGCCAGCAGTTACAGACTAGCGGGAGCGCTTGAGCAGTTCTTC. Protein sequence: CASSYRLAGALEQFF.

The V call is TRBV5-1, the J call TRBJ2-1, with D unclear. Germline-derived CDR1 and CDR2 are SGHRS and YFSETQ. The CDR3 runs to 16 residues. The ends were cut back, 0 bases at V and 9 bases at J, with 19 bases in the middle. CDR3 in amino acids: CASSLDPDRPYAEQFF. CDR3 nucleotides: TGCGCCAGCAGCTTGGACCCCGATCGCCCCTATGCTGAGCAGTTCTTC.

The chain uses TRBV4-1 and TRBJ2-7, with 9 bases matching TRBD1. Germline CDR1 and CDR2: MGHRA and YSYEKL. The CDR3 has 15 residues. Trimming cost V 2 bases and J 2 bases; bases outside gene matches: 4. The CDR3 sequence is CASSQLTGGAYEQYF. DNA of the CDR3: TGCGCCAGCAGCCAATTAACAGGGGGCGCCTACGAGCAGTACTTC.

This clonotype was found a few times. The rearrangement links TRBV20-1 to TRBJ2-1, with 12 bases that match TRBD2. Looked up from germline, CDR1 is DFQATT and CDR2 is SNEGSKA (reference sequence). This CDR3 contains 17 residues. V shed 4 bases and J 2 bases; nucleotides not matched to a gene: 9. The CDR3 DNA reads as TGCAGTGCTACTAACCGACTAGCGGGAGAACCCTACAATGAGCAGTTCTTC. This gives the protein CSATNRLAGEPYNEQFF.

This rearrangement joins TRBV5-1 to TRBJ2-3, with 9 nucleotides matching TRBD1. V trimming: 0 bases; J trimming: 4 bases; junction bases outside the gene matches: 6. CDR1 and CDR2 from the germline V gene are SGHRS and YFSETQ. This CDR3 is 16 amino acids long. CDR3 nucleotides: TGCGCCAGCAGCTTGGATGTGACAGGGGGGTCAGATACGCAGTATTTT. Its translation: CASSLDVTGGSDTQYF. Complete variable domain (other parts from reference TRBV5-1 and TRBJ2-3): KAGVTQTPRYLIKTRGQQVTLSCSPISGHRSVSWYQQTPGQGLQFLFEYFSETQRNKGNFPGRFSGRQFSNSRSEMNVSTLELGDSALYLCASSLDVTGGSDTQYFGPGTRLTVL.

This rearrangement joins TRBV10-3 to TRBJ2-1, with 9 positions matching TRBD2. The germline V gene has CDR1 ENHRY and CDR2 SYGVKD. V shed 5 bases and J 10 bases; nucleotides not matched to a gene: 6. CDR3 length: 13 residues. The CDR3 loop reads CAISPDAGGEQFF. DNA of the CDR3: TGTGCCATCAGTCCTGACGCGGGGGGGGAGCAGTTCTTC.

The chain recombines TRBV7-9 with TRBJ1-1; 9 bases align to TRBD1. With 5 bases clipped from V and 4 bases from J, the junction kept 8 bases outside the gene matches. Germline V CDR1 and CDR2: SEHNR, FQNEAQ (reference sequence). This CDR3 has 15 residues. CDR3 DNA: TGTGCCAGCAGCCTAAGGGACAGGGCTGGCACTGAAGCTTTCTTT. This encodes CASSLRDRAGTEAFF.

This clonotype was recorded a few times. V and J are TRBV7-9 and TRBJ2-1; 7 bases fit TRBD1. There are 13 residues in the CDR3. Germline-derived CDR1 and CDR2 are SEHNR and FQNEAQ (reference sequence). V shed 0 bases, J shed 10 bases, and the junction held 3 bases outside the gene matches. The chain's CDR3 is CASSLAGQDEQFF. CDR3 DNA: TGTGCCAGCAGCTTAGCCGGACAGGACGAGCAGTTCTTC.

This clonotype is a singleton in its sample. Since a much larger clone is just one base distant, this may be a read error. This chain uses TRBV4-2 with TRBJ2-1; 12 bases map to TRBD2. The germline gives CDR1 LGHNA, CDR2 YNFKEQ. CDR3 length equals 18 residues. The CDR3 here is CTSSQDPTSGSSYNEQFF. CDR3 in DNA: TGTACCAGCAGCCAAGATCCGACTAGCGGGAGCTCCTACAATGAGCAGTTCTTC.

On this clonotype: This may be a read error, as it is one base from a much larger clone. The CDR3 DNA follows: TGTGCCAGCAGCTTGGTGGGGACAGCCCTGCGAGAGACCCAGTTCTTC. It is translated as CASSLVGTALRETQFF. This chain uses TRBV7-2 with TRBJ2-5; 7 positions agree with TRBD1. The J call may not be correct, given that the DNA end is closer to TRBJ2-1. CDR3 length: 16 residues. CDR1 and CDR2 (germline): SGHTA, FQGNSA.

The rearrangement uses TRBV27 and TRBJ2-1; tentatively, D is TRBD2 (6 bases). The germline V gene has CDR1 MNHEY and CDR2 SMNVEV (reference sequence). This CDR3 has 15 amino acids. Trimming removed 4 bases at V and 5 bases at J, with 15 bases between. This CDR3 reads CASSSRGSGNNEQFF. The CDR3 region has the DNA TGTGCCAGCAGTTCCCGGGGTAGCGGAAACAATGAGCAGTTCTTC.

In its sample, this clonotype was seen a few times. The chain employs TRBV15 and TRBJ2-5; 7 bases map to TRBD1. CDR1 is LNHNV and CDR2 is YYDKDF in the germline V gene (reference sequence). The CDR3 contains 15 residues. The junction had 8 bases not matched to a gene; V was cut back by 3 bases and J by 4 bases. The CDR3 coding sequence is TGTGCCACCAGCAGCCTTGACAGGGAAATAGAGACCCAGTACTTC. It translates to CATSSLDREIETQYF.

Of note for this clonotype: A single base separates this from a much larger clone, so it may be a read error. The V gene is TRBV12-3 or TRBV12-4, the J gene TRBJ2-7; TRBD1 matches 7 bases. The CDR3 totals 14 residues. The J segment lost 0 bases and the V segment lost 3 bases, leaving 2 bases of the junction unmatched. This CDR3 is CASSFWDSSYEQYF. The CDR3 region has the DNA TGTGCCAGCAGTTTTTGGGACAGCTCCTACGAGCAGTACTTC.

This clonotype was counted once. V and J are TRBV6-6 and TRBJ2-1; 10 positions match TRBD2. In germline, CDR1 is MNHNY, CDR2 SVGAGI (reference sequence). The CDR3 consists of 16 residues. Losses at the gene ends were 5 bases for V and 10 bases for J; bases not matched to a gene: 14. The CDR3 here is CASSPGLAGVGKEQFF. DNA of the CDR3: TGTGCCAGCAGTCCCGGGCTAGCGGGAGTTGGGAAGGAGCAGTTCTTC.

To note about this clonotype: It may be a read error: a sequence one base away is much more abundant. J is TRBJ2-7 and V is TRBV6-1, with 8 bases aligning to TRBD1. Trimming removed 5 bases from V and 6 bases from J; junction bases left unmatched: 6. Germline V gene lookup returns CDR1 MNHNS and CDR2 SASEGT. CDR3 length: 13 amino acids. The CDR3 protein is CASSIDRGCEQYF. The CDR3 DNA is TGTGCCAGCAGTATAGACAGGGGCTGCGAGCAGTACTTC.

This clonotype was found a few times. The chain is built from TRBV29-1 and TRBJ1-1; 8 bases align to TRBD1. CDR1 SQVTM and CDR2 ANQGSEA come from the germline V gene. CDR3 length: 15 amino acids. The V gene end was trimmed by 2 bases and the J gene end by 0 bases; junction bases not matched to a gene: 5. The CDR3 DNA reads as TGCAGCGTTGAAAGGACAGGGACGATGAACACTGAAGCTTTCTTT. Protein: CSVERTGTMNTEAFF.

This clonotype came up a few times. The rearrangement joins TRBV29-1 to TRBJ2-2; 7 bases fit TRBD1. J lost 5 bases, V lost 3 bases, and 9 bases had no gene match. Per the germline V gene, CDR1 is SQVTM and CDR2 is ANQGSEA. The CDR3 sequence is 15 residues long. The CDR3 is CSVEGRQGGTGELFF. The DNA of the CDR3 is TGCAGCGTTGAGGGTAGACAGGGCGGGACCGGGGAGCTGTTTTTT.

The genes are TRBV27 and TRBJ2-7, with 8 bases lining up with TRBD2. The CDR3 totals 18 residues. CDR1 is MNHEY, CDR2 SMNVEV, per germline (reference sequence). V shed 5 bases, J shed 4 bases, and the junction held 19 bases outside the gene matches. CDR3 nucleotides: TGTGCCAGCAGTCCTTGGGGGAGGGCCCCTAGCGGGCTTTACGAGCAGTACTTC. Its protein product is CASSPWGRAPSGLYEQYF.